These 9 T cell receptor beta chains originate from one sample sequenced in a study of cytomegalovirus exposure and HLA in healthy donors (dated by TCRdb to the late 2010s). The method was the immunoSEQ multiplex PCR assay. A mixture of 60 forward primers for TCR Vbeta segments and 13 reverse primers for TCR Jbeta segments was used in the multiplex PCR. The clones in this table, taken by TCRdb from immuneACCESS, are in-frame only. Not every clone is retained; where verified, under half of the shortfall comes from an unresolved V gene, and the cause of the rest is unknown. This sample lists roughly 200,000 clones; roughly 80% were detected once. Clones ranked in the top ten supply less than 3% of the sample. Sequencing was done on a sample of PBMCs. The receptors derive from a woman aged 40 to 50 in good health and CMV-seronegative.

This chain links TRBV30 with TRBJ1-2; 7 bases line up with TRBD1. With 4 bases clipped from V and 9 bases from J, the junction kept 11 bases outside the gene matches. This CDR3 region has 13 residues. The germline CDR1 and CDR2 sequences are GTSNPN and SVGIG (reference sequence). The CDR3 spells CAWNKGTALRYTF. The DNA of the CDR3 is TGTGCCTGGAACAAGGGGACAGCATTACGCTACACCTTC.

V usage is TRBV5-1 and J usage is TRBJ1-2; D unresolved. Per the germline V gene, CDR1 is SGHRS and CDR2 is YFSETQ. CDR3 length equals 13 residues. V lost 7 bases and J lost 4, with 14 bases in between. The chain's CDR3 is CASGPSGGYGYTF. In nucleotides, the CDR3 is TGCGCCAGCGGACCTAGCGGAGGCTATGGCTACACCTTC. The complete variable domain, with remaining parts taken from reference TRBV5-1 and TRBJ1-2, reads KAGVTQTPRYLIKTRGQQVTLSCSPISGHRSVSWYQQTPGQGLQFLFEYFSETQRNKGNFPGRFSGRQFSNSRSEMNVSTLELGDSALYLCASGPSGGYGYTFGSGTRLTVV.

The rearrangement links TRBV30 to TRBJ2-5, with D hard to call. Trimming cost V 2 bases and J 5 bases, with 6 bases left between them. The length of the CDR3 is 11 residues. Germline values: CDR1 GTSNPN, CDR2 SVGIG (reference sequence). This chain's CDR3 is CAWSLSETQYF. As DNA, the CDR3 is TGTGCCTGGAGTCTAAGCGAGACCCAGTACTTC.

J is TRBJ1-1 and V is TRBV18; D unclear. CDR3 length equals 14 residues. Germline lookup yields CDR1 KGHSH and CDR2 LQKENI. With 4 bases removed from V and 1 base from J, the gap between germline ends came to 10 bases. CDR3: CASSQIGRNTEAFF. The CDR3 DNA is TGTGCCAGCTCACAAATCGGGAGGAACACTGAAGCTTTCTTT.

This sequence joins TRBV11-2 and TRBJ2-3, with a tentative D call TRBD2 (7 bases). The germline V gene has CDR1 SGHAT and CDR2 FQNNGV. V was clipped by 7 bases and J by 6 bases, with 14 bases between them. The CDR3 runs to 13 residues. CDR3 bases: TGTGCCAGCACTAGGGGGGGGGCCGATACGCAGTATTTT. Residues: CASTRGGADTQYF.

This chain links TRBV19 with TRBJ2-5, with TRBD2 identical over 10 bases. Germline CDR1 reads LNHDA; CDR2 reads SQIVND (reference sequence). V gave up 8 bases and J gave up 1 base; unmatched junction bases: 7. The CDR3 runs 15 residues. CDR3 bases: TGTGCCAGTGCACAGCGGGAGGGCCTCCAAGAGACCCAGTACTTC. It is translated as CASAQREGLQETQYF.

The genes are TRBV9 and TRBJ2-7; the match to TRBD2 covers 13 bases. Unmatched junction bases numbered 7, after V lost 4 bases and J lost 3 bases. Germline CDR1 is SGDLS and CDR2 is YYNGEE. The CDR3 is 16 residues long. The CDR3 sequence is CASSLTGTSGDYEQYF. In DNA, the CDR3 is TGTGCCAGCAGCCTCACCGGGACTAGCGGGGACTACGAGCAGTACTTC.

This clone has a single count. The V call is TRBV12-1, the J call TRBJ2-4; TRBD2, as called in the table, went unchecked against the DNA. TRBV12-1 corresponds to a pseudogene. This CDR3 has 18 amino acids. The CDR3 region has the DNA TGTGCCAGCAGCCGCGGGACTAGCAGCGCGTTAGCCAAAAACATTCAGTACTTC. The encoded protein is CASSRGTSSALAKNIQYF.

This clone has a handful of counts. The chain has TRBV5-1 and TRBJ2-7, with TRBD1 as a possible D gene (5 bases). CDR3 length equals 14 residues. Trimming shortened V by 2 bases and J by 0 bases, and 9 bases separated the two germline ends. In germline, CDR1 is SGHRS, CDR2 YFSETQ. The CDR3 spells CASSLGRASYEQYF. The DNA for the CDR3 is TGCGCCAGCAGCTTAGGCAGGGCCTCCTACGAGCAGTACTTC.